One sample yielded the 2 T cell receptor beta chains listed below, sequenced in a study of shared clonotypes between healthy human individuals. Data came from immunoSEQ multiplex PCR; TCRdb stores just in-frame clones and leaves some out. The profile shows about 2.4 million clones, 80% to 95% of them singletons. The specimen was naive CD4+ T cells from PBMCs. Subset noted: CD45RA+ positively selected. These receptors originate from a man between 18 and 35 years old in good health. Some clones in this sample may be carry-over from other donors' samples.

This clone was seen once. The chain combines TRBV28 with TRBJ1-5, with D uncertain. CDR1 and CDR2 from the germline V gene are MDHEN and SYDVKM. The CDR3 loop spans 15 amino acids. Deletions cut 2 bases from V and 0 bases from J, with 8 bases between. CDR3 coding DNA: TGTGCCAGCAGTTTACCGTTTGGTAGCAATCAGCCCCAGCATTTT. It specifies CASSLPFGSNQPQHF.

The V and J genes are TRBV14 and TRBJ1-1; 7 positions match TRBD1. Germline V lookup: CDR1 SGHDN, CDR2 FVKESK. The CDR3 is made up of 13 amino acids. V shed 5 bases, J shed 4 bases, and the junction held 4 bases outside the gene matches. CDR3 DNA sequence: TGTGCCAGCAGCTTAACAGGGGTCACTGAAGCTTTCTTT. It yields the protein CASSLTGVTEAFF.